Shown below are 18 T cell receptor beta chains from a single sample sequenced in a study of CD8 T cells in ankylosing spondylitis. Their recognized antigens are unknown. Study results and limitations: A motif in TCR beta, a set of roughly 8 highly homologous variants, appeared characteristic of ankylosing spondylitis blood.

MiXCR, run by TCRdb on the 5' RACE reads, gives a single entry per CDR3 protein. Of 750,000 to 850,000 distinct CDR3 sequences in the sample, around 11% were seen once. The sequencing sample was made of blood, either unsorted or a sorted T cell fraction (not recorded which). The receptor set was obtained from a male donor with ankylosing spondylitis.

This clonotype was counted at least ten times. This chain links TRBV5-1 with TRBJ2-5; no firm D call. V was clipped by 6 bases and J by 2 bases, with 14 bases between them. Germline V lookup: CDR1 SGHRS, CDR2 YFSETQ. This CDR3 contains 14 residues. CDR3 loop: CASTMTGGQETQYF. The CDR3, as DNA: TGCGCCAGCACAATGACCGGCGGACAAGAGACCCAGTACTTC.

This chain joins TRBV10-3 and TRBJ2-2, with a tentative D call TRBD2 (6 bases). The CDR3 is 12 residues long. Germline V gene lookup returns CDR1 ENHRY and CDR2 SYGVKD. Trimming removed 7 bases from V and 7 bases from J, with 10 bases in between. The CDR3 DNA reads TGTGCCATCACCGGGGGAATCGGGGAGCTGTTTTTT. Protein sequence: CAITGGIGELFF.

The J gene is TRBJ1-1, the V gene TRBV7-9; 7 positions agree with TRBD1. This CDR3 comprises 14 residues. Trimming at V came to 5 bases and at J to 4 bases, leaving 7 bases not matched to a gene. Germline-derived CDR1 and CDR2 are SEHNR and FQNEAQ (reference sequence). CDR3 protein: CASSPIRDSTEAFF. The DNA of the CDR3 is TGTGCCAGCAGCCCGATCAGGGACAGCACTGAAGCTTTCTTT.

The rearrangement links TRBV24-1 to TRBJ2-3, with TRBD2 matching 11 bases. Germline loops: CDR1 KGHDR, CDR2 SFDVKD. The length of the CDR3 is 17 residues. J gave up 0 bases and V 2 bases, and 3 bases lay outside the gene matches. CDR3 protein: CATSDSLAGGSTDTQYF. The CDR3 DNA is TGTGCCACCAGTGATTCGCTAGCGGGAGGTAGCACAGATACGCAGTATTTT.

Notes on this clonotype: Because it lacks the conserved phenylalanine or tryptophan at the end, this CDR3 is likely a read error. V and J are TRBV5-1 and TRBJ1-1, with TRBD1 matching over 8 bases. Germline V gene lookup returns CDR1 SGHRS and CDR2 YFSETQ. V dropped 0 bases and J dropped 8; count of bases not matched to a gene: 3. There are 13 residues in the CDR3. The CDR3 nucleotides are TGCGCCAGCAGCTTGGAGTGGACAGGGGAAGCTTTCTCT. Encoded protein: CASSLEWTGEAFS.

The chain joins TRBV6-1 to TRBJ2-7, with 7 bases lining up with TRBD2. This CDR3 has 15 amino acids. Germline lookup yields CDR1 MNHNS and CDR2 SASEGT. The ends lost 8 bases at V and 0 bases at J; junction bases unmatched: 10. CDR3 in DNA: TGTGCCAGCTCCTTTTGGGGCGGGGGCTCCTACGAGCAGTACTTC. Translated: CASSFWGGGSYEQYF.

At least ten counts were recorded for this clonotype. This rearrangement joins TRBV7-2 to TRBJ2-5; D not resolved. V lost 5 bases, J lost 5 bases, and 15 bases lay in between. The CDR3 has 14 residues. Germline values: CDR1 SGHTA, CDR2 FQGNSA. The CDR3 is CASSLRAREETQYF. Written as DNA, the CDR3 is TGTGCCAGCAGCCTCCGGGCCCGAGAGGAGACCCAGTACTTC.

The rearrangement uses TRBV6-2 or TRBV6-3 and TRBJ2-1; D possibly corresponds to TRBD2 (5 bases). CDR3 length: 15 residues. V was shortened by 2 bases and J by 0 bases, with 8 bases between the two germline ends. The germline gives CDR1 MNHEY, CDR2 SVGEGT. CDR3 residues: CASSYQTSSYNEQFF. The DNA for the CDR3 is TGTGCCAGCAGTTACCAAACTAGCTCCTACAATGAGCAGTTCTTC.

The rearrangement uses TRBV2 and TRBJ2-7, with D maybe TRBD2 (6 bases). V lost 7 bases and J 4 bases, leaving 17 bases between the germline ends. In germline, CDR1 is SNHLY, CDR2 FYNNEI. The CDR3 loop spans 14 amino acids. The CDR3 coding sequence is TGTGCCAGCAAGACCAGCGGGTGGGATTACGAGCAGTACTTC. Translated, it gives CASKTSGWDYEQYF.

CDR3 DNA: TGTGCCAGCAACAGACACTTAAGCACAGATACGCAGTATTTT. Protein product: CASNRHLSTDTQYF. The rearrangement links TRBV9 to TRBJ2-3; D ambiguous. The germline V gene has CDR1 SGDLS and CDR2 YYNGEE. The CDR3 runs to 14 residues. Trimming removed 6 bases from V and 0 bases from J, with 11 bases in between.

At least ten counts were recorded for this clonotype. This chain links TRBV5-6 with TRBJ2-3; a weak D match, TRBD2 (5 bases). The CDR3 consists of 14 residues. Looked up from germline, CDR1 is SGHDT and CDR2 is YYEEEE. V lost 4 bases to trimming and J lost 4 bases, with 13 bases between them. In DNA, the CDR3 is TGTGCCAGCAGCCTAGGAGCGGATCCAGATACGCAGTATTTT. Protein product: CASSLGADPDTQYF. Looking up the rest from reference TRBV5-6 and TRBJ2-3 gives the full variable domain: DAGVTQSPTHLIKTRGQQVTLRCSPKSGHDTVSWYQQALGQGPQFIFQYYEEEERQRGNFPDRFSGHQFPNYSSELNVNALLLGDSALYLCASSLGADPDTQYFGPGTRLTVL.

The CDR3 bases are TGTGCCAGCAGCTTTTCTTACACAGATACGCAGTATTTT. Protein: CASSFSYTDTQYF. V usage is TRBV7-2 and J usage is TRBJ2-3; D unresolved. Germline CDR1 SGHTA, CDR2 FQGNSA. CDR3 size: 13 residues. Between the trimmed V and J ends, which lost 3 bases and 2 bases, there was a span of 6 bases.

This clonotype came up many times. The chain couples TRBV29-1 to TRBJ2-1; 7 nucleotides line up with TRBD2. In germline, CDR1 is SQVTM, CDR2 ANQGSEA. CDR3 length: 11 amino acids. The CDR3 is CGGDDNNEQFF. In DNA form, the CDR3 reads TGCGGGGGGGACGATAACAATGAGCAGTTCTTC.

The rearrangement uses TRBV11-3 and TRBJ2-7; D is possibly TRBD1 (5 bases). V shed 4 bases and J shed 7 bases, with 14 bases lying between them. The CDR3 extends over 13 amino acids. Germline values: CDR1 SGHNT, CDR2 YENEEA. For the CDR3, the DNA is TGTGCCAGCAGCTCAGGGCCACAAGGGGAGCAGTACTTC. This codes for CASSSGPQGEQYF.

This clonotype was picked up a small number of times. The V gene is TRBV9, the J gene TRBJ1-5; D uncertain. The CDR3 contains 15 residues. V was shortened by 3 bases and J by 5 bases, with 15 bases between the two germline ends. Per the germline V gene, CDR1 is SGDLS and CDR2 is YYNGEE. The CDR3 bases are TGTGCCAGCAGCGGCGACCCTAATGGCGATCAGCCCCAGCATTTT. Amino acid sequence: CASSGDPNGDQPQHF.

At least ten counts were recorded for this clonotype. The genes are TRBV29-1 and TRBJ2-2, with no clear D. The CDR3 contains 12 residues. The V end lost 4 bases, the J end lost 3 bases, and 6 bases lay between the germline ends. Germline V gene data show CDR1 as SQVTM and CDR2 as ANQGSEA. This chain's CDR3 is CSVVPDTGELFF. The CDR3 region has the DNA TGCAGCGTTGTGCCAGACACCGGGGAGCTGTTTTTT.

This clonotype occurred a few times. The rearrangement uses TRBV10-1 and TRBJ2-2; D gene unclear. Trimming stripped 2 bases from V and 5 bases from J, with 15 bases between. Germline CDR1 and CDR2: WNHNN and SYGVQD (reference sequence). The CDR3 length is 16 residues. CDR3 amino acids: CASSERPRISTGELFF. Here the CDR3 DNA reads TGCGCCAGCAGTGAGCGTCCGCGTATTTCGACCGGGGAGCTGTTTTTT.

The sample holds a few counts of this clonotype. The J gene is TRBJ2-7, the V gene TRBV5-1; TRBD1 matches at 7 bases. Germline V CDR1 and CDR2: SGHRS, YFSETQ. The CDR3 is 14 amino acids. V gave up 0 bases and J gave up 6 bases; unmatched junction bases: 6. CDR3 in DNA: TGCGCCAGCAGCTTGGGACAGGGTCTTGGCGAGCAGTACTTC. It yields the protein CASSLGQGLGEQYF.